The 10 T cell receptor beta chains given below trace back to one sample, sequenced in a study of CD8+ T cells in alopecia areata. As for treatment: oral pan-JAK inhibitor, 5-10 mg twice daily. RNA, once extracted, was reverse transcribed into cDNA for use as the sequencing template. Generated by immunoSEQ multiplex PCR, the TCRdb table keeps only in-frame clones and is missing some. This table has roughly 140,000 clones, 82% appearing once. The specimen comprised CD8+ T cells sorted from blood, sampled at week 4, from a patient treated with tofacitinib. All receptors derive from a human donor with alopecia areata.

The count of this clone is one. V usage is TRBV5-8 and J usage is TRBJ1-1; the D is unclear. Germline V gives CDR1 SGHTS, CDR2 YDEGEE. The CDR3 is made up of 14 amino acids. V dropped 1 base and J dropped 0 bases, with 7 bases sitting between them. The CDR3 loop is CASSLRSLNTEAFF. The CDR3 bases are TGTGCCAGCAGCTTGCGGTCCTTGAACACTGAAGCTTTCTTT.

This chain connects TRBV13 to TRBJ2-3; D might be TRBD2 (5 bases). V was trimmed by 2 bases and J by 1 base, leaving 7 bases between them. CDR3 size: 14 residues. Germline-derived CDR1 and CDR2 are PRHDT and FYEKMQ (reference sequence). CDR3 amino acids: CASSLRAGTDTQYF. The DNA of the CDR3 is TGTGCCAGCAGCTTAAGAGCGGGCACAGATACGCAGTATTTT.

This clone was observed a few times. The chain uses TRBV6-5 and TRBJ2-7; D might be TRBD1 (6 bases). V lost 0 bases to trimming and J lost 7 bases, with 10 bases between them. This CDR3 region has 13 residues. Germline CDR1 MNHEY, CDR2 SVGAGI. CDR3 sequence: CASSYSTGIEQYF. The CDR3 nucleotides are TGTGCCAGCAGTTACTCCACAGGGATAGAGCAGTACTTC.

This clone was seen only once. The chain has TRBV23-1 and TRBJ2-7; D may match TRBD1 or TRBD2 (7 bases each). TRBV23-1 is given ORF status, its function remaining uncertain. Trimming took 8 bases from V and 4 from J, leaving 21 bases between them. This CDR3 has 15 amino acids. The CDR3 sequence: CASVAGGREWYEQYF. In DNA form, the CDR3 reads TGCGCCAGCGTTGCAGGGGGGAGGGAATGGTACGAGCAGTACTTC.

This clone was seen more than once but under ten times. The chain carries TRBV4-1 and TRBJ1-5; D gene uncertain. This CDR3 region has 13 residues. Germline V gene lookup returns CDR1 MGHRA and CDR2 YSYEKL. V was clipped by 4 bases and J by 3 bases, with 7 bases between them. The CDR3 DNA sequence: TGCGCCAGCAGCCGAGGAAACAATCAGCCCCAGCATTTT. It encodes CASSRGNNQPQHF.

The V and J genes are TRBV7-9 and TRBJ2-1; no firm D call. The CDR3 has 15 residues. Germline V lookup: CDR1 SEHNR, CDR2 FQNEAQ (reference sequence). Trimming shortened V by 5 bases and J by 5 bases, and 16 bases separated the two germline ends. The CDR3, as DNA: TGTGCCAGCAGCCCCGACCTGTCCTTGGACAATGAGCAGTTCTTC. Amino acid sequence: CASSPDLSLDNEQFF.

This clone was seen only once. CDR3 DNA: TGCGCCAGCAGCCAAGAATGGTCCACAGATACGCAGTATTTT. It is translated as CASSQEWSTDTQYF. This chain joins TRBV4-1 and TRBJ2-3, with D hard to call. CDR1 and CDR2 from the germline V gene are MGHRA and YSYEKL. Deletions cut 0 bases from V and 2 bases from J, with 6 bases between. There are 14 residues in the CDR3.

The sample holds one count of this clone. The chain is built from TRBV7-2 and TRBJ2-7; 7 bases map to TRBD2. The J segment lost 5 bases and the V segment lost 5 bases, leaving 12 bases of the junction unmatched. Germline assignment: CDR1 SGHTA and CDR2 FQGNSA. This CDR3 comprises 15 residues. CDR3 in DNA: TGTGCCAGCAGCCACGGAAGCGGGGTCCCCAACGAGCAGTACTTC. Translation gives CASSHGSGVPNEQYF.

The V and J genes are TRBV7-9 and TRBJ1-4; no reliable D call. Germline V gene lookup returns CDR1 SEHNR and CDR2 FQNEAQ (reference sequence). The CDR3 length is 15 residues. Trimming took 8 bases from V and 0 from J, leaving 13 bases between them. The CDR3 DNA is TGTGCCAGCCGCCAGGTCCTCTCAACTAATGAAAAACTGTTTTTT. Protein product: CASRQVLSTNEKLFF.

The chain employs TRBV2 and TRBJ2-6; D is possibly TRBD1 or TRBD2 (6 bases each). The V end was cut by 9 bases, the J end by 2 bases, with 17 bases between. This CDR3 contains 16 residues. CDR1 and CDR2 from the germline V gene are SNHLY and FYNNEI. The CDR3 nucleotides read TGTGCCAGGGGGGGCTCCGCGTTAACTGGGGCCAACGTCCTGACTTTC. Amino acid sequence: CARGGSALTGANVLTF. Full variable domain (outside the CDR3, taken from reference TRBV2 and TRBJ2-6): EPEVTQTPSHQVTQMGQEVILRCVPISNHLYFYWYRQILGQKVEFLVSFYNNEISEKSEIFDDQFSVERPDGSNFTLKIRSTKLEDSAMYFCARGGSALTGANVLTFGAGSRLTVL.